Reported below is one T cell receptor beta chain. What it binds is unknown. The sample is drawn from a study of T cell responses to AZD1222 COVID-19 vaccine. Notes on the study in general: Only a handful of AZD1222 recipients were seropositive at baseline.

Germline CDR1 is SGHTA and CDR2 is FQGTGA. This CDR3 is 14 amino acids long. V was trimmed by 5 bases and J by 1 base, leaving 12 bases between them. The repertoire was sequenced with immunoSEQ multiplex PCR; TCRdb's copy has only in-frame clones and lacks some. The sample lists about 160,000 clones, about 88% occurring once. The TCR originated in an adult in good health. The source material was peripheral blood, sampled on day 0 of AZD1222 vaccination. This chain links TRBV7-3 with TRBJ2-7; tentatively, D is TRBD1 (6 bases). CDR3 DNA: TGTGCCAGCAGCCAACAGACAGGATCCTACGAGCAGTACTTC. This encodes CASSQQTGSYEQYF.